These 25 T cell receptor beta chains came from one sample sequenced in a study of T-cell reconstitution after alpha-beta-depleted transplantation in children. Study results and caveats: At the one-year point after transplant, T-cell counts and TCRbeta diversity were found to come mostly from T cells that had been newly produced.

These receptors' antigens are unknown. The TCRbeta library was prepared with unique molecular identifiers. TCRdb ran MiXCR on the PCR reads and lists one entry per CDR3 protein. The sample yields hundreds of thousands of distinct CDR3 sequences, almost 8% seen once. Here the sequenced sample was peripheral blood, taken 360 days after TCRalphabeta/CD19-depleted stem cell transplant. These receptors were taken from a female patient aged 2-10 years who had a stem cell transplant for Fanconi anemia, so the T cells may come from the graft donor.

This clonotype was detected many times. The CDR3 sequence: CASSQRDRGYYNEQFF. CDR3 sequence (DNA): TGCGCCAGCAGCCAACGGGACAGGGGGTATTACAATGAGCAGTTCTTC. V gene TRBV5-1 combines with J gene TRBJ2-1; 11 bases are shared with TRBD1. Germline values: CDR1 SGHRS, CDR2 YFSETQ. V was clipped by 4 bases and J by 4 bases; unmatched bases: 7. CDR3 size: 16 residues.

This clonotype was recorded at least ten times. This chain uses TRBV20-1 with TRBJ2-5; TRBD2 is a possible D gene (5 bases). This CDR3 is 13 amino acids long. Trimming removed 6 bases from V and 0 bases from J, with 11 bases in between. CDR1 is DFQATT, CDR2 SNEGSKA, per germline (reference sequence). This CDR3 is CSAAGRDQETQYF. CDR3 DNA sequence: TGCAGTGCAGCCGGGCGGGACCAAGAGACCCAGTACTTC.

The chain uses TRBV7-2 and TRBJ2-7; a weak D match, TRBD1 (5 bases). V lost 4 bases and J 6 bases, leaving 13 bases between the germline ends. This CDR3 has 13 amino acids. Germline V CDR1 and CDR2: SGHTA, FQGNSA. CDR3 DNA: TGTGCCAGCAGCTCAAGAAGGGGTGGCGAGCAGTACGTC. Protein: CASSSRRGGEQYV.

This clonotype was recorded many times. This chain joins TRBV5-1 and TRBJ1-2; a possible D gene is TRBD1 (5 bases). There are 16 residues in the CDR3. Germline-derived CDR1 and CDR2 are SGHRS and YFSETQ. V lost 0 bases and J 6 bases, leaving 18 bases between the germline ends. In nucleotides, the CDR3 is TGCGCCAGCAGCTTGGCTGCGACAGCTACACCGAATGGCTACACCTTC. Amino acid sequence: CASSLAATATPNGYTF.

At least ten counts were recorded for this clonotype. CDR3 nucleotide sequence: TGTGCCAGCAGTTTATGGACTAGCGGGGACGCGTCAGATACGCAGTATTTT. The encoded protein is CASSLWTSGDASDTQYF. V usage is TRBV28 and J usage is TRBJ2-3; 11 nucleotides align to TRBD2. The germline gives CDR1 MDHEN, CDR2 SYDVKM. V lost 0 bases and J lost 4; bases outside the gene matches: 6. The CDR3 runs to 17 residues.

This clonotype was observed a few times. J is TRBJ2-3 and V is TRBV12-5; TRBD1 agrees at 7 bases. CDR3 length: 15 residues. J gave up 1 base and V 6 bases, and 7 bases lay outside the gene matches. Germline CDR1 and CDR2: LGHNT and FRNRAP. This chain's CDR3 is CASGRGQPGTDTQYF. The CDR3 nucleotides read TGTGCTAGTGGACGGGGACAGCCAGGCACAGATACGCAGTATTTT.

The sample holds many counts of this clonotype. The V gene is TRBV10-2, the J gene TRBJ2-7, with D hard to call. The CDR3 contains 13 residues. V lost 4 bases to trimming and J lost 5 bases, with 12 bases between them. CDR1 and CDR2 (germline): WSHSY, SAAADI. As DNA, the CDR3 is TGCGCCAGCAGTGTTTCGCGGTTGAACGAGCAGTACTTC. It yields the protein CASSVSRLNEQYF.

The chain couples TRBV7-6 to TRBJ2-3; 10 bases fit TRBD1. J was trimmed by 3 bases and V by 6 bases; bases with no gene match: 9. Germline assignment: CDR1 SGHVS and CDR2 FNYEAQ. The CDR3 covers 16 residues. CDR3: CASSSYPGQGTDTQYF. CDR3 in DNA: TGTGCCAGCAGTTCATACCCGGGACAGGGGACAGATACGCAGTATTTT.

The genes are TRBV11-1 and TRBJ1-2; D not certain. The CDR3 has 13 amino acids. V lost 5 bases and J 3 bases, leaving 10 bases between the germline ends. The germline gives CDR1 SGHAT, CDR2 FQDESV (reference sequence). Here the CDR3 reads CASSKAWDYGYTF. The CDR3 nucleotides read TGTGCCAGCAGCAAGGCCTGGGACTATGGCTACACCTTC.

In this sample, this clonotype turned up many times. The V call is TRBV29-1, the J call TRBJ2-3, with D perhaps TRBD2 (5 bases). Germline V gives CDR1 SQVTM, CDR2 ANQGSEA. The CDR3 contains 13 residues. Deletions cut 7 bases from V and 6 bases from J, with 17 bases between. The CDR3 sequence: CSATPGMEDTQYF. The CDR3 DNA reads TGCAGCGCCACTCCGGGGATGGAGGATACGCAGTATTTT.

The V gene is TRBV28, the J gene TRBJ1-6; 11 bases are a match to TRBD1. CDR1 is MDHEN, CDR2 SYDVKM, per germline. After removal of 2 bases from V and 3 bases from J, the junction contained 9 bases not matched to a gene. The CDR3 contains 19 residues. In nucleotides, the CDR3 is TGTGCCAGCAGTTTAGCCCGGGACAGGGGGTCCTACTATAATTCACCCCTCCACTTT. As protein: CASSLARDRGSYYNSPLHF.

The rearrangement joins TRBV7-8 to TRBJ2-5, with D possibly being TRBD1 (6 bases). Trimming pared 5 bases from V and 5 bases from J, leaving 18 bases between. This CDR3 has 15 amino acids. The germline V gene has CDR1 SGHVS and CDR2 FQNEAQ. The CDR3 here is CASSPRRDIGETQYF. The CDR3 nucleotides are TGTGCCAGCAGCCCACGACGGGACATTGGGGAGACCCAGTACTTC.

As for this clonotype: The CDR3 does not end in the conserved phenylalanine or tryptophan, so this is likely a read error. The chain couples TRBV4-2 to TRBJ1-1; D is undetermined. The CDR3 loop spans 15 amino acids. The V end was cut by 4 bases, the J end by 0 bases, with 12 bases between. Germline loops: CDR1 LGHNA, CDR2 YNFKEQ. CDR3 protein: CASSLEREMNTEAFY. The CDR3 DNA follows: TGTGCCAGCAGCCTCGAAAGGGAGATGAACACTGAAGCTTTCTAT.

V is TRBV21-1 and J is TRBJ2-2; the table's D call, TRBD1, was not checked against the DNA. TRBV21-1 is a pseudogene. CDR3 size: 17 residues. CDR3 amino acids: CASSKLGQGDNTGELFF. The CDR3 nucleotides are TGTGCCAGCAGCAAATTGGGGCAGGGGGATAACACCGGGGAGCTGTTTTTT.

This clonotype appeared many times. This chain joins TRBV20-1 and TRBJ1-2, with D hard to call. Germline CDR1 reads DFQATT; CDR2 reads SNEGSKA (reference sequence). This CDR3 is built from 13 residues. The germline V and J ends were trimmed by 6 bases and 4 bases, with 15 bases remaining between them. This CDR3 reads CSALGPTSYGYTF. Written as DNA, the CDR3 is TGCAGTGCCCTGGGTCCAACTAGCTATGGCTACACCTTC.

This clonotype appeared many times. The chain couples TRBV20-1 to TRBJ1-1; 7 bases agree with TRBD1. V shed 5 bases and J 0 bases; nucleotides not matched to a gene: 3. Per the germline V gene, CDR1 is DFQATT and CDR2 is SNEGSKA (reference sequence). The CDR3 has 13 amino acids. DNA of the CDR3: TGCAGTGCTGGGACAGATATGAACACTGAAGCTTTCTTT. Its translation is CSAGTDMNTEAFF.

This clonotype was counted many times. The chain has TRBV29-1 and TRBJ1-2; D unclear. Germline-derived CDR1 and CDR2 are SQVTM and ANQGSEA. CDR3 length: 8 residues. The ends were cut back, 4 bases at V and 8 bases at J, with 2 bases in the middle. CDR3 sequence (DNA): TGCAGCGTTGGAGGCTACACCTTC. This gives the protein CSVGGYTF.

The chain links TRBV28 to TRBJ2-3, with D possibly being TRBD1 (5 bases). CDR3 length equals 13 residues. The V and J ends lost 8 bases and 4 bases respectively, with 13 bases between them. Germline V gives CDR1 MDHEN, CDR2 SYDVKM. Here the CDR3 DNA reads TGTGCCAGCGGATTCAGGGCCCCAGATACGCAGTATTTT. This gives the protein CASGFRAPDTQYF.

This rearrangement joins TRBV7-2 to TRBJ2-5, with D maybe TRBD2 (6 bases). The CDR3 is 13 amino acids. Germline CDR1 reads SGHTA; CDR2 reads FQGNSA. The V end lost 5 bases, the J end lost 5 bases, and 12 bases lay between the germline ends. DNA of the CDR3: TGTGCCAGCAGCGCCACCCGGGAGGAGACCCAGTACTTC. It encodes CASSATREETQYF.

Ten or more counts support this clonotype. CDR3 amino acids: CASTPLGQNNSPLHF. Here the CDR3 DNA reads TGTGCCAGCACTCCGTTGGGGCAGAATAATTCACCCCTCCACTTT. V gene TRBV2 combines with J gene TRBJ1-6; possibly TRBD1 for D (5 bases). Per the germline V gene, CDR1 is SNHLY and CDR2 is FYNNEI. V was clipped by 7 bases and J by 5 bases, with 15 bases between them. The CDR3 runs to 15 residues. Looking up the rest from reference TRBV2 and TRBJ1-6 gives the full variable domain: EPEVTQTPSHQVTQMGQEVILRCVPISNHLYFYWYRQILGQKVEFLVSFYNNEISEKSEIFDDQFSVERPDGSNFTLKIRSTKLEDSAMYFCASTPLGQNNSPLHFGNGTRLTVT.

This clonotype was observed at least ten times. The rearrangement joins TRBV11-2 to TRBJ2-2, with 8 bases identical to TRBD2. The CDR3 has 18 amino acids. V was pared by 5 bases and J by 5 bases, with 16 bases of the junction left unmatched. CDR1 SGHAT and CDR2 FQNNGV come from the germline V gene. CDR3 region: CASSAWHIGTSHTGELFF. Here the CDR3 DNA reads TGTGCCAGCAGCGCCTGGCATATCGGGACTAGTCATACCGGGGAGCTGTTTTTT.

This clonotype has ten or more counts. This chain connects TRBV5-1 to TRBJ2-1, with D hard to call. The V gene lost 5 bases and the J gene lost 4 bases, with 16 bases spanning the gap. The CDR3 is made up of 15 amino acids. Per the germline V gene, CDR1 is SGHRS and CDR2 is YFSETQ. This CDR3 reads CASSYLEPDYNEQFF. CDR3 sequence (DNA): TGCGCCAGCAGTTACCTAGAACCAGATTACAATGAGCAGTTCTTC.

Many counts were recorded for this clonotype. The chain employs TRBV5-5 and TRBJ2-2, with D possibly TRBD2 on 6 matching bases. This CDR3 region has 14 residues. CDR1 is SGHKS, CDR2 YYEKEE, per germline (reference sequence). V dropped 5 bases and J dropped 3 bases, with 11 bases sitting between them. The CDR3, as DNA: TGTGCCAGCAGGACCGGGGGACACACCGGGGAGCTGTTTTTT. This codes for CASRTGGHTGELFF.

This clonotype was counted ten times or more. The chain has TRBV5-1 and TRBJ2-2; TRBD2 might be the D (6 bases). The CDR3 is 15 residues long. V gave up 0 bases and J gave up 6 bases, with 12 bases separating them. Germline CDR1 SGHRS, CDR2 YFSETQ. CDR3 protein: CASSLGLVRAGELFF. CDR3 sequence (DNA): TGCGCCAGCAGCTTGGGACTAGTTCGGGCCGGGGAGCTGTTTTTT.

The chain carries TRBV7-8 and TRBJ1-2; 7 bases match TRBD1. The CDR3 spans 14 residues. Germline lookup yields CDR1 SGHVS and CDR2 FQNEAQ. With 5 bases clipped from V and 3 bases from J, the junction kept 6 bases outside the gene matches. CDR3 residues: CASSPTGQYYGYTF. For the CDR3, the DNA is TGTGCCAGCAGCCCCACGGGACAGTACTATGGCTACACCTTC. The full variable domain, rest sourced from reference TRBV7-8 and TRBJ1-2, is GAGVSQSPRYKVAKRGQDVALRCDPISGHVSLFWYQQALGQGPEFLTYFQNEAQLDKSGLPSDRFFAERPEGSVSTLKIQRTQQEDSAVYLCASSPTGQYYGYTFGSGTRLTVV.